This T cell receptor (beta chain) was recovered during a study of T cell responses to AZD1222 COVID-19 vaccine. Pooled samples include second doses given at about 4 or 12 weeks. Findings of the study overall: Every sample of the repertoires postdated the peak T cell response. At baseline, seropositivity was found in only six AZD1222 recipients.

The sample holds a few counts of this clone. Its antigen remains unknown. Trimming removed 0 bases from V and 0 bases from J, with 14 bases in between. The germline gives CDR1 LGHDT, CDR2 YNNKEL (reference sequence). The CDR3 sequence is 17 residues long. Repertoires were generated with immunoSEQ multiplex PCR, while TCRdb's copy carries only in-frame clones and drops some. The top ten clones hold around a quarter of a sample with around 65,000 clones, around 78% of them seen once. This chain links TRBV3-1 (or the pseudogene TRBV3-2) with TRBJ1-1; D perhaps matches TRBD1 (5 bases). The origin of this receptor is an adult who received the AZD1222 COVID-19 vaccine. The specimen was peripheral blood, collected 28 days after the second AZD1222 dose. CDR3 amino acids: CASSQERAGRVNTEAFF. CDR3 nucleotide sequence: TGTGCCAGCAGCCAAGAGAGGGCAGGGAGGGTGAACACTGAAGCTTTCTTT.